This passage covers 32 T cell receptor beta chains from one sample sequenced in a study of a mutant IDH1 vaccine in newly diagnosed glioma. Sample time point: week 11, during vaccination. Topical imiquimod was applied with each vaccine dose, which held 300 ug of mutant IDH1 20-mer peptide. The data were produced by immunoSEQ multiplex PCR, yet TCRdb's version contains in-frame clones alone and is incomplete. The table records roughly 120,000 clones, 90% of them present only once. For these receptors, no antigen is known. Material: PBMCs, obtained from a glioma patient whose treatment included an IDH1 peptide vaccine. The receptors derive from a woman aged 45-65 years with glioma.

The genes are TRBV5-1 and TRBJ1-2, with TRBD1 as a possible D gene (6 bases). Germline V lookup: CDR1 SGHRS, CDR2 YFSETQ. The CDR3 is made up of 13 amino acids. The V and J ends lost 2 bases and 4 bases respectively, with 9 bases between them. Here the CDR3 DNA reads TGCGCCAGCAGCTTTGGCAGGGGCTATGGCTACACCTTC. Translated: CASSFGRGYGYTF.

In this sample, this clone turned up a few times. This chain links TRBV28 with TRBJ1-4; no firm D call. V gave up 4 bases and J gave up 0 bases, with 12 bases separating them. Germline loops: CDR1 MDHEN, CDR2 SYDVKM. The CDR3 contains 16 residues. The CDR3 DNA sequence: TGTGCCAGCAGTTCCCCGGCGGTGACAACTAATGAAAAACTGTTTTTT. It is translated as CASSSPAVTTNEKLFF.

The genes are TRBV5-1 and TRBJ2-1; D is possibly TRBD2 (5 bases). The germline V and J ends were trimmed by 1 base and 2 bases, with 13 bases remaining between them. Germline CDR1 reads SGHRS; CDR2 reads YFSETQ. This CDR3 region has 16 residues. In DNA, the CDR3 is TGCGCCAGCAGCTTGTGGGGTGGGGAGCCCTACAATGAGCAGTTCTTC. Encoded protein: CASSLWGGEPYNEQFF.

The chain joins TRBV12-5 to TRBJ2-5; 12 bases match TRBD2. Germline assignment: CDR1 LGHNT and CDR2 FRNRAP. The CDR3 is 15 amino acids. The V gene end was trimmed by 5 bases and the J gene end by 2 bases; junction bases not matched to a gene: 3. The CDR3 coding sequence is TGTGCTAGTGGTCGGACTAGCGGGGTTCAAGAGACCCAGTACTTC. Amino acids: CASGRTSGVQETQYF.

DNA for the CDR3: TGTGCCAGCAGCTTAGACGCGGGGCAAGGGAACGGCAATTCACCCCTCCACTTT. Amino acid sequence: CASSLDAGQGNGNSPLHF. This sequence joins TRBV7-8 and TRBJ1-6; tentative D call: TRBD1 (5 bases). Germline V gene sequence: CDR1 SGHVS, CDR2 FQNEAQ. V was shortened by 1 base and J by 7 bases, with 20 bases between the two germline ends. The CDR3 has 18 residues.

V gene TRBV6-5 combines with J gene TRBJ1-2; D is ambiguous. The V gene's germline CDR1 is MNHEY and CDR2 SVGAGI. The CDR3 contains 13 residues. V was pared by 0 bases and J by 4 bases, with 6 bases between. CDR3 nucleotides: TGTGCCAGCAGTTACTCTTCCAGCTATGGCTACACCTTC. Translating gives CASSYSSSYGYTF.

This chain connects TRBV30 to TRBJ2-2; perhaps TRBD1 as D (5 bases). V lost 0 bases and J lost 6, with 14 bases in between. Germline values: CDR1 GTSNPN, CDR2 SVGIG (reference sequence). The length of the CDR3 is 15 residues. The CDR3 region has the DNA TGTGCCTGGAGTGTATATCAGGGCAAACCCGGGGAGCTGTTTTTT. This translates into CAWSVYQGKPGELFF.

This clone was seen a single time. The genes are TRBV19 and TRBJ1-3; D is uncertain. The V end was cut by 7 bases, the J end by 0 bases, with 10 bases between. CDR3 length equals 14 residues. In germline, CDR1 is LNHDA, CDR2 SQIVND (reference sequence). The CDR3 protein is CASTEGSSGNTIYF. CDR3 sequence (DNA): TGTGCCAGTACTGAGGGAAGCTCTGGAAACACCATATATTTT.

The chain is built from TRBV9 and TRBJ2-1, with 15 bases matching TRBD2. V dropped 4 bases and J dropped 7; count of bases not matched to a gene: 6. The CDR3 loop spans 16 amino acids. From germline, CDR1 is SGDLS and CDR2 YYNGEE. The DNA of the CDR3 is TGTGCCAGCAGCCCCCGGACTAGCGGGAGGGGTAATGAGCAGTTCTTC. It specifies CASSPRTSGRGNEQFF.

The V call is TRBV5-1, the J call TRBJ2-5, with D possibly TRBD2 on 6 matching bases. This CDR3 region has 16 residues. Trimming took 0 bases from V and 2 from J, leaving 14 bases between them. Germline loops: CDR1 SGHRS, CDR2 YFSETQ. The CDR3 region is CASSLVLARGQETQYF. For the CDR3, the DNA is TGCGCCAGCAGCTTGGTCCTAGCGAGAGGGCAAGAGACCCAGTACTTC.

This rearrangement joins TRBV5-4 to TRBJ2-5; possibly TRBD1 or TRBD2 for D (5 bases each). CDR3 size: 16 residues. V was pared by 0 bases and J by 2 bases, with 14 bases between. CDR1 is SGHNT and CDR2 is YYREEE in the germline V gene (reference sequence). The CDR3 DNA reads as TGTGCCAGCAGCTTGGCGACCGGGACGCGGCAAGAGACCCAGTACTTC. Protein product: CASSLATGTRQETQYF. The whole variable domain, filled in from reference TRBV5-4 and TRBJ2-5, reads ETGVTQSPTHLIKTRGQQVTLRCSSQSGHNTVSWYQQALGQGPQFIFQYYREEENGRGNFPPRFSGLQFPNYSSELNVNALELDDSALYLCASSLATGTRQETQYFGPGTRLLVL.

The chain couples TRBV19 to TRBJ1-5; tentative D call: TRBD1 (6 bases). Trimming left V 1 base short and J 2 bases short, with 9 bases between. Germline values: CDR1 LNHDA, CDR2 SQIVND (reference sequence). The CDR3 has 15 residues. The CDR3: CASSIGDRRNQPQHF. Written as DNA, the CDR3 is TGTGCCAGTAGTATAGGTGACAGGCGCAATCAGCCCCAGCATTTT.

The chain uses TRBV19 and TRBJ2-7, with 10 bases fitting TRBD1. Per germline, CDR1 LNHDA and CDR2 SQIVND (reference sequence). V lost 3 bases and J lost 3; bases outside the gene matches: 5. CDR3 length: 15 amino acids. CDR3 in amino acids: CASSIAGTGDYEQYF. The DNA for the CDR3 is TGTGCCAGTAGTATTGCCGGGACAGGGGACTACGAGCAGTACTTC.

The V gene is TRBV27, the J gene TRBJ2-7, with 7 bases lining up with TRBD1. V dropped 6 bases and J dropped 4; count of bases not matched to a gene: 9. CDR3 length: 14 residues. Germline V gene data show CDR1 as MNHEY and CDR2 as SMNVEV (reference sequence). This CDR3 reads CASRPGQSLYEQYF. In DNA, the CDR3 is TGTGCCAGCAGACCGGGACAGAGCTTATACGAGCAGTACTTC.

This chain uses TRBV27 with TRBJ2-7; TRBD2 matches 11 bases. The CDR3 sequence is 14 residues long. J lost 3 bases, V lost 5 bases, and 3 bases had no gene match. The germline V gene encodes CDR1 MNHEY and CDR2 SMNVEV (reference sequence). This CDR3 is CASSGGTSGYEQYF. The CDR3 nucleotides are TGTGCCAGCAGTGGCGGGACTAGCGGCTACGAGCAGTACTTC.

A single count supports this clone. The J gene is TRBJ2-3, the V gene TRBV5-1; 12 bases line up with TRBD2. This CDR3 comprises 12 residues. From germline, CDR1 is SGHRS and CDR2 YFSETQ. With V trimmed by 7 bases and J by 6 bases, 0 bases remained unmatched. The CDR3 is CASGLAGDTQYF. In DNA, the CDR3 is TGCGCCAGCGGACTAGCGGGGGATACGCAGTATTTT. The whole variable domain, filled in from reference TRBV5-1 and TRBJ2-3, reads KAGVTQTPRYLIKTRGQQVTLSCSPISGHRSVSWYQQTPGQGLQFLFEYFSETQRNKGNFPGRFSGRQFSNSRSEMNVSTLELGDSALYLCASGLAGDTQYFGPGTRLTVL.

The chain joins TRBV27 to TRBJ2-2, with 9 bases identical to TRBD1. V lost 5 bases, J lost 4 bases, and 5 bases stayed unmatched. This CDR3 region has 15 residues. Germline CDR1 and CDR2: MNHEY and SMNVEV (reference sequence). The CDR3, as DNA: TGTGCCAGCAGTCCCTTGACAGGGGGCACCGGGGAGCTGTTTTTT. This sequence encodes CASSPLTGGTGELFF.

V is TRBV9 and J is TRBJ2-1; D is uncertain. Trimming stripped 1 base from V and 2 bases from J, with 10 bases between. The CDR3 is 15 amino acids. Germline CDR1 reads SGDLS; CDR2 reads YYNGEE. The CDR3 DNA follows: TGTGCCAGCAGCGTAACTGGGGATCCCTACAATGAGCAGTTCTTC. This gives the protein CASSVTGDPYNEQFF.

The rearrangement uses TRBV19 and TRBJ2-1, with 13 positions matching TRBD2. Trimming at V came to 2 bases and at J to 6 bases, leaving 4 bases not matched to a gene. The germline CDR1 and CDR2 sequences are LNHDA and SQIVND (reference sequence). There are 16 residues in the CDR3. CDR3 amino acids: CASSIPRLAGGNEQFF. CDR3 DNA sequence: TGTGCCAGTAGTATACCCCGACTAGCGGGAGGCAATGAGCAGTTCTTC.

The J gene is TRBJ2-2, the V gene TRBV9; D gene ambiguous. Trimming left V 3 bases short and J 4 bases short, with 16 bases between. Per germline, CDR1 SGDLS and CDR2 YYNGEE. The CDR3 has 16 residues. CDR3 sequence (DNA): TGTGCCAGCAGCGCAGTGGTACTTCAGCCCACCGGGGAGCTGTTTTTT. This codes for CASSAVVLQPTGELFF. Supplemented by reference TRBV9 and TRBJ2-2, the full variable domain reads DSGVTQTPKHLITATGQRVTLRCSPRSGDLSVYWYQQSLDQGLQFLIQYYNGEERAKGNILERFSAQQFPDLHSELNLSSLELGDSALYFCASSAVVLQPTGELFFGEGSRLTVL.

This chain connects TRBV25-1 to TRBJ1-5; 8 bases agree with TRBD1. This CDR3 has 14 amino acids. The germline CDR1 and CDR2 sequences are MGHDK and SYGVNS. J gave up 6 bases and V 2 bases, and 3 bases lay outside the gene matches. This CDR3 reads CASSEQGASQPQHF. The CDR3 coding sequence is TGTGCCAGCAGTGAACAGGGGGCGAGTCAGCCCCAGCATTTT.

In this sample, this clone turned up once. The J gene is TRBJ2-1, the V gene TRBV5-1; 8 nucleotides align to TRBD1. Germline V CDR1 and CDR2: SGHRS, YFSETQ. The CDR3 length is 14 residues. V lost 5 bases to trimming and J lost 4 bases; unmatched junction nucleotides: 5. The CDR3 nucleotides read TGCGCCAGCAGGCGGGACAGGACATACAATGAGCAGTTCTTC. Residues: CASRRDRTYNEQFF.

This sequence joins TRBV5-1 and TRBJ2-7; D uncertain. The CDR3 covers 16 residues. V was pared by 1 base and J by 3 bases, with 17 bases between. Per germline, CDR1 SGHRS and CDR2 YFSETQ. Here the CDR3 reads CASSLLSTTILYEQYF. The CDR3, as DNA: TGCGCCAGCAGCTTGTTGTCAACAACCATCCTCTACGAGCAGTACTTC.

The J gene is TRBJ2-5, the V gene TRBV28, with D perhaps matching TRBD1 or TRBD2 (5 bases each). The germline CDR1 and CDR2 sequences are MDHEN and SYDVKM. V dropped 4 bases and J dropped 4 bases, with 13 bases sitting between them. The CDR3 contains 14 residues. The CDR3 sequence: CASSSKGPGETQYF. The DNA of the CDR3 is TGTGCCAGCAGTTCCAAGGGACCAGGAGAGACCCAGTACTTC.

This sequence joins TRBV5-4 and TRBJ2-7; 8 nucleotides match TRBD2. The trim removed 1 base at V and 2 bases at J, leaving 5 bases unmatched. The CDR3 sequence is 15 residues long. Germline-derived CDR1 and CDR2 are SGHNT and YYREEE (reference sequence). Here the CDR3 reads CASSLRSGATYEQYF. CDR3 DNA: TGTGCCAGCAGCTTGCGTAGCGGGGCGACCTACGAGCAGTACTTC.

The V gene is TRBV27, the J gene TRBJ2-1; TRBD2 matches 9 bases. The CDR3 consists of 15 residues. Germline CDR1 MNHEY, CDR2 SMNVEV (reference sequence). Trimming cost V 2 bases and J 10 bases; bases outside gene matches: 9. The CDR3 coding sequence is TGTGCCAGCAGTTTAGCGGGAGGGCCTGCATGGGAGCAGTTCTTC. Its protein is CASSLAGGPAWEQFF.

The rearrangement links TRBV5-6 to TRBJ2-7, with 8 bases lining up with TRBD2. This CDR3 region has 16 residues. The V gene end was trimmed by 0 bases and the J gene end by 0 bases; junction bases not matched to a gene: 5. Germline V gene sequence: CDR1 SGHDT, CDR2 YYEEEE. The CDR3 loop is CASSLGSSGYSYEQYF. CDR3 in DNA: TGTGCCAGCAGCTTGGGTTCTAGCGGGTACTCCTACGAGCAGTACTTC. Complete variable domain (other parts from reference TRBV5-6 and TRBJ2-7): DAGVTQSPTHLIKTRGQQVTLRCSPKSGHDTVSWYQQALGQGPQFIFQYYEEEERQRGNFPDRFSGHQFPNYSSELNVNALLLGDSALYLCASSLGSSGYSYEQYFGPGTRLTVT.

The rearrangement links TRBV18 to TRBJ2-2; 9 bases align to TRBD1. Germline V gene sequence: CDR1 KGHSH, CDR2 LQKENI. Trimming at V came to 8 bases and at J to 2 bases, leaving 9 bases not matched to a gene. This CDR3 has 16 amino acids. This CDR3 is CASRDRAPANTGELFF. CDR3 DNA sequence: TGTGCCAGCAGGGACAGGGCCCCCGCTAACACCGGGGAGCTGTTTTTT.

The chain couples TRBV5-5 to TRBJ2-7; D is perhaps TRBD1 or TRBD2 (5 bases each). Between the trimmed V and J ends, which lost 4 bases and 2 bases, there was a span of 10 bases. The germline gives CDR1 SGHKS, CDR2 YYEKEE (reference sequence). The CDR3 consists of 13 residues. This CDR3 is CASSTGRPYEQYF. The CDR3 nucleotides are TGTGCCAGCAGCACGGGACGGCCCTACGAGCAGTACTTC.

The CDR3 coding sequence is TGTGCCAGCAGTTTACCTGGAACACCGAACACTGAAGCTTTCTTT. As protein: CASSLPGTPNTEAFF. The chain combines TRBV28 with TRBJ1-1, with unresolved D. The ends were cut back, 2 bases at V and 1 base at J, with 11 bases in the middle. This CDR3 has 15 residues. Germline CDR1 and CDR2: MDHEN and SYDVKM.

The chain has TRBV13 and TRBJ2-7; D may be TRBD1 or TRBD2 (5 bases each). The CDR3 loop spans 16 amino acids. V was clipped by 5 bases and J by 2 bases, with 19 bases between them. From germline, CDR1 is PRHDT and CDR2 FYEKMQ (reference sequence). CDR3 region: CASSDGVGDGPYEQYF. The CDR3 DNA is TGTGCCAGCAGCGACGGCGTCGGGGACGGGCCCTACGAGCAGTACTTC.

V gene TRBV6-1 combines with J gene TRBJ1-1, with no clear D. The CDR3 sequence is 15 residues long. V lost 6 bases to trimming and J lost 0 bases, with 14 bases between them. Germline assignment: CDR1 MNHNS and CDR2 SASEGT. CDR3 amino acids: CASRIGGSMNTEAFF. As DNA, the CDR3 is TGTGCCAGCAGAATAGGCGGCTCGATGAACACTGAAGCTTTCTTT.